This TCR beta chain was captured in a study of cytomegalovirus exposure and HLA in healthy donors. On the study more broadly: Genotyping of about 400 donors showed that 80% to 85% belonged to the Caucasian-associated ancestry cluster. Study-level findings and limits: Rare TCR sequences dominated, though some public TCRs recurred in many donors. In a later analysis, at a false discovery rate of 0.05, roughly 17,000 TCR beta sequences matched HLA alleles.

PCR employed 60 Vbeta and 13 Jbeta primers. Data came from immunoSEQ multiplex PCR; TCRdb stores just in-frame clones and leaves some out. This sample yields some 150,000 clones, of which over 70% are seen a single time; about 5% belongs to the top ten. Comments on this clone: Its specificity is unknown.

Germline assignment: CDR1 MNHNY and CDR2 SVGAGI (reference sequence). V dropped 5 bases and J dropped 2 bases, with 13 bases sitting between them. This CDR3 spans 14 amino acids. J is TRBJ2-7 and V is TRBV6-6, with a possible D match to TRBD1 (6 bases). The sequence derives from a male donor in good health and CMV-seronegative. Sequencing was carried out using PBMCs. In nucleotides, the CDR3 is TGTGCCAGCAGTCGCCGGGACACTACCTACGAGCAGTACTTC. Its translation: CASSRRDTTYEQYF.